This entry lists 9 T cell receptor beta chains sequenced from one sample in a study of T cells after yellow fever vaccination. TCRdb reprocessed the 5' RACE reads with MiXCR, giving one entry per CDR3 protein. This table holds about 12,000 distinct CDR3 sequences, 5.8% found once. This sample comprised PBMCs, either bulk or a sorted T-cell subset (CD4+, CD8+, memory, or dextramer-sorted; not recorded which), obtained on the day of the yellow fever booster vaccination. The source is a man aged 25-40 years who received the YFV17D yellow fever vaccine.

This clonotype appeared many times. The chain employs TRBV20-1 and TRBJ2-1; D may be TRBD2 (5 bases). V lost 1 base, J lost 6 bases, and 10 bases lay in between. The CDR3 totals 13 residues. Germline CDR1 reads DFQATT; CDR2 reads SNEGSKA (reference sequence). This CDR3 is CSARVDLANEQFF. CDR3 nucleotides: TGCAGTGCTAGAGTGGACCTAGCCAATGAGCAGTTCTTC.

This clonotype was found a few times. The CDR3 reads CASSLPGSRRHEQYF. The CDR3 DNA sequence: TGTGCCAGCAGCTTACCGGGCTCCCGAAGACACGAGCAGTACTTC. V usage is TRBV5-4 and J usage is TRBJ2-7; D unclear. Germline V gives CDR1 SGHNT, CDR2 YYREEE (reference sequence). This CDR3 is built from 15 residues. Trimming left V 2 bases short and J 5 bases short, with 17 bases between.

This clonotype rates as medium-sized (0.01 to 0.1%). This sequence joins TRBV18 and TRBJ2-1; D unclear. The CDR3 length is 13 residues. Germline CDR1 KGHSH, CDR2 LQKENI. The V end was cut by 0 bases, the J end by 9 bases, with 9 bases between. CDR3 sequence: CASSPPSFTEQFF. CDR3 nucleotides: TGTGCCAGCTCACCACCGTCGTTCACTGAGCAGTTCTTC.

This clonotype was counted at least ten times. The rearrangement joins TRBV12-3 or TRBV12-4 to TRBJ2-3, with D hard to call. Trimming removed 4 bases from V and 6 bases from J, with 11 bases in between. This CDR3 has 13 amino acids. CDR3 DNA sequence: TGTGCCAGCAGTTCTCCGGGTGGTGATACGCAGTATTTT. Translated, it gives CASSSPGGDTQYF.

There are a few counts of this clonotype. A much larger clone sits a single nucleotide away, making a read error possible. The chain uses TRBV7-8 and TRBJ2-3, with D perhaps matching TRBD1 or TRBD2 (7 bases each). CDR3 size: 15 residues. Germline values: CDR1 SGHVS, CDR2 FQNEAQ. CDR3 coding DNA: TGTTCCAGCAGCTTAGGCAGGGGGGGGTCAGATACGCAGTATTTT. Its translation is CSSSLGRGGSDTQYF.

At least ten counts were recorded for this clonotype. V gene TRBV6-2 or TRBV6-3 combines with J gene TRBJ1-5; D might be TRBD1 (6 bases). This CDR3 comprises 16 residues. Trimming removed 4 bases from V and 0 bases from J, with 13 bases in between. Per the germline V gene, CDR1 is MNHEY and CDR2 is SVGEGT. The CDR3 sequence: CASSFNGGFSNQPQHF. In nucleotides, the CDR3 is TGTGCCAGCAGTTTCAACGGGGGCTTTAGCAATCAGCCCCAGCATTTT.

This clonotype was recorded at least ten times. The CDR3 DNA reads as TGTGCCACCAGCAGAGATCCTTCTAGCGGGAGGGCCCGGACCGGGGAGCTGTTTTTT. This gives the protein CATSRDPSSGRARTGELFF. The rearrangement joins TRBV15 to TRBJ2-2, with 12 bases matching TRBD2. The germline V gene has CDR1 LNHNV and CDR2 YYDKDF (reference sequence). The CDR3 consists of 19 residues. The V gene end was trimmed by 0 bases and the J gene end by 5 bases; junction bases not matched to a gene: 10.

This clonotype has a count of ten or more. This chain uses TRBV15 with TRBJ2-1; 11 nucleotides line up with TRBD2. The germline V gene encodes CDR1 LNHNV and CDR2 YYDKDF (reference sequence). The CDR3 length is 16 residues. With V trimmed by 0 bases and J by 5 bases, 3 bases remained unmatched. The CDR3 region is CATSRELAGVNNEQFF. CDR3 DNA: TGTGCCACCAGCAGAGAACTAGCGGGAGTTAACAATGAGCAGTTCTTC.

By proportion, this clonotype is medium-sized (0.01 to 0.1%). This sequence joins TRBV29-1 and TRBJ2-3; TRBD2 is a possible D gene (6 bases). This CDR3 contains 14 residues. Germline V CDR1 and CDR2: SQVTM, ANQGSEA. V gave up 3 bases and J gave up 8 bases, with 18 bases separating them. In DNA form, the CDR3 reads TGCAGCGTTGAGGCGGGGCCGACTAGAGGTACGCAGTATTTT. It codes for CSVEAGPTRGTQYF.